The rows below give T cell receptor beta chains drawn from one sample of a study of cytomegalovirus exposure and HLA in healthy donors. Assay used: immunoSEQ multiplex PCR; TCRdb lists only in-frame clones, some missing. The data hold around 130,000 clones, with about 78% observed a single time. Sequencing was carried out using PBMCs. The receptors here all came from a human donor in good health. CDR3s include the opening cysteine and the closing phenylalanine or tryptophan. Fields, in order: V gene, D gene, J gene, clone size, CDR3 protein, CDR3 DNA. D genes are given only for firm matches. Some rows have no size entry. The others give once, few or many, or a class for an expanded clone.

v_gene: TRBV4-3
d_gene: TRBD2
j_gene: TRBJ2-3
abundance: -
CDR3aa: CASSQDQGLATDTQYF
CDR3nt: TGCGCCAGCAGCCAAGATCAGGGACTAGCCACAGATACGCAGTATTTT

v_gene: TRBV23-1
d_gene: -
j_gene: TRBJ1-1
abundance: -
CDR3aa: CASSQANRGIRAFF
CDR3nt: TGCGCCAGCAGCCAGGCAAACCGGGGGATCCGAGCTTTCTTT

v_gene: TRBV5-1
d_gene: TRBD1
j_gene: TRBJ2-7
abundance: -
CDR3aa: CASSDTGALNEQYF
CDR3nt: TGCGCCAGCAGTGATACAGGGGCGCTGAACGAGCAGTACTTC

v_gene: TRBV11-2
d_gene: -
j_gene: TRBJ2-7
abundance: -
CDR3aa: CASTIRGGRGWQYF
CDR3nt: TGTGCCAGCACCATAAGGGGGGGGAGAGGATGGCAGTACTTC

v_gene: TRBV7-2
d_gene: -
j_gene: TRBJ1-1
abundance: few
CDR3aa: CASSPNRVEAFF
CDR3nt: TGTGCCAGCAGCCCCAACAGGGTTGAAGCTTTCTTT

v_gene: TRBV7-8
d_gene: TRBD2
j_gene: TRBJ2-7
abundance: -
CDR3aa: CASSSLGGSSGSTYEQYF
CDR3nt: TGTGCCAGCAGCTCATTAGGAGGGTCTAGCGGGAGTACCTACGAGCAGTACTTC

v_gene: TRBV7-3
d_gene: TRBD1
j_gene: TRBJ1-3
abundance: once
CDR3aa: CASSVRGIGQGLDLGGSGNTIYF
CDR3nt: TGTGCCAGCAGCGTAAGGGGTATCGGACAGGGGCTCGACCTAGGCGGCTCTGGAAACACCATATATTTT

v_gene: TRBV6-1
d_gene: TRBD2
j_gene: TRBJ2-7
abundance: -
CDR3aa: CASSRAGVYEQYF
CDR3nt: TGTGCCAGCAGTCGAGCGGGGGTCTACGAGCAGTACTTC

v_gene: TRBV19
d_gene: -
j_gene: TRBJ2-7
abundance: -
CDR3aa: CASSIRFSYEQYF
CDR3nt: TGTGCCAGTAGTATACGGTTCTCCTACGAGCAGTACTTC

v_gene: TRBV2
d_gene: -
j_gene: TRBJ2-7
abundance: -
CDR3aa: CASSGGVGAYEQYF
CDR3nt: TGTGCCAGCAGTGGAGGAGTGGGGGCGTACGAGCAGTACTTC

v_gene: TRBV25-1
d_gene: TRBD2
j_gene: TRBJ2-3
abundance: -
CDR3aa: CASSVSDTAGGTQYF
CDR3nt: TGTGCCAGCAGTGTTTCGGACACCGCGGGGGGTACGCAGTATTTT

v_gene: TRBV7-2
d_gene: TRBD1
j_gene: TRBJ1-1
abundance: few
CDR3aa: CASSLAAGGYVAFF
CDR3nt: TGTGCCAGCAGCTTAGCGGCAGGGGGTTACGTAGCTTTCTTT

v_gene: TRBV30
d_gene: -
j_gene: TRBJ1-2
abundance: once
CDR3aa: CAWSVTDLGYTF
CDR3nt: TGTGCCTGGAGTGTCACTGATCTTGGCTACACCTTC

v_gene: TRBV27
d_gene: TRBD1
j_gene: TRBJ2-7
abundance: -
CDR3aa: CASSLGTGGPLYEQYF
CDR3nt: TGTGCCAGCAGTTTAGGCACAGGGGGTCCCCTCTACGAGCAGTACTTC

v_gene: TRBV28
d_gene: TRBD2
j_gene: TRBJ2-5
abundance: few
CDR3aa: CASSFRNGRALEQETQYF
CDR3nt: TGTGCCAGCAGTTTTCGTAACGGGAGGGCCTTGGAGCAAGAGACCCAGTACTTC

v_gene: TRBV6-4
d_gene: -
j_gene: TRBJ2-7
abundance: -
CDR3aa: CASSPQMGAGALYEQYF
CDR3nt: TGTGCCAGCAGTCCCCAAATGGGGGCGGGAGCCCTTTACGAGCAGTACTTC

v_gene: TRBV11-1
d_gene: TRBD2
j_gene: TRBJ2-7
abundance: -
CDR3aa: CASSLGPSGLKYEQYF
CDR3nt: TGTGCCAGCAGCTTAGGGCCTAGCGGACTAAAGTACGAGCAGTACTTC

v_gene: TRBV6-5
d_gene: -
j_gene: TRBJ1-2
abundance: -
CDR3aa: CASSYSRGELNYGYTF
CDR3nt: TGTGCCAGCAGTTACTCGCGTGGAGAGCTTAACTATGGCTACACCTTC

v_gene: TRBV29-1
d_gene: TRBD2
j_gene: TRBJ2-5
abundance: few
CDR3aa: CSVELGDELAVPSGTQYF
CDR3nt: TGCAGCGTTGAACTCGGGGACGAACTAGCGGTCCCTTCGGGGACCCAGTACTTC

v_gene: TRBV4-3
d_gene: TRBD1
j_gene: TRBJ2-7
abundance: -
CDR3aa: CASSQGTGYEQYF
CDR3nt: TGCGCCAGCAGCCAGGGGACAGGGTACGAGCAGTACTTC